This is a list of T cell receptor beta chains from one sample in a study of OX40 agonist ivuxolimab in advanced cancers. This table comes from immunoSEQ multiplex PCR, and its TCRdb copy is limited to in-frame clones, with some not included. The sample records roughly 68,000 clones, approximately 90% being singletons. The sequencing here drew on CD4+ or CD8+ T cells sorted from blood, taken in a trial of the OX40 agonist ivuxolimab. The receptors were gathered from an adult with an advanced solid tumor such as melanoma, head and neck, liver or kidney cancer. Each CDR3 is given with its conserved first and last residue. Fields, in order: V gene, J gene, CDR3 protein.

v_gene: TRBV7-9
j_gene: TRBJ1-1
CDR3aa: CASGPSWGNTEAFF

v_gene: TRBV5-4
j_gene: TRBJ1-2
CDR3aa: CASSSGGGHFGYTF

v_gene: TRBV11-2
j_gene: TRBJ1-2
CDR3aa: CASSVNQGGYTF

v_gene: TRBV5-1
j_gene: TRBJ2-1
CDR3aa: CASIPGGTGGYNEQFF

v_gene: TRBV9
j_gene: TRBJ2-1
CDR3aa: CASSVGGTGANEQFF

v_gene: TRBV18
j_gene: TRBJ1-1
CDR3aa: CASSPLPSGQNTEAFF

v_gene: TRBV6-1
j_gene: TRBJ1-3
CDR3aa: CASSEMTGGSTIYF

v_gene: TRBV15
j_gene: TRBJ2-3
CDR3aa: CATSREARNPDTQYF

v_gene: TRBV7-9
j_gene: TRBJ1-1
CDR3aa: CASSLGRQSTTFF

v_gene: TRBV10-3
j_gene: TRBJ1-2
CDR3aa: CAINLSGGHGYTF

v_gene: TRBV4-1
j_gene: TRBJ2-4
CDR3aa: CASSQNLLGAQVKNIQYF

v_gene: TRBV4-1
j_gene: TRBJ1-4
CDR3aa: CASSQEPEVRGKLFF

v_gene: TRBV9
j_gene: TRBJ2-7
CDR3aa: CASSVGIGQYEQYF

v_gene: TRBV7-9
j_gene: TRBJ1-2
CDR3aa: CASSQGMGAYGYTF

v_gene: TRBV28
j_gene: TRBJ1-6
CDR3aa: CASSLRARNSPLHF

v_gene: TRBV30
j_gene: TRBJ2-5
CDR3aa: CAGTSAGAGETQYF

v_gene: TRBV6-1
j_gene: TRBJ2-3
CDR3aa: CASSEVAVSDTQYF

v_gene: TRBV4-3
j_gene: TRBJ1-5
CDR3aa: CASSFDSSDQPQHF

v_gene: TRBV28
j_gene: TRBJ1-2
CDR3aa: CAIRRDRDYGYTF

v_gene: TRBV7-2
j_gene: TRBJ2-2
CDR3aa: CASSLEAGELFF

v_gene: TRBV5-1
j_gene: TRBJ2-1
CDR3aa: CASSFDGRAGNEQFF

v_gene: TRBV27
j_gene: TRBJ1-5
CDR3aa: CASTLSAGQPQHF

v_gene: TRBV5-4
j_gene: TRBJ1-3
CDR3aa: CASSPGISNTIYF

v_gene: TRBV12-5
j_gene: TRBJ2-1
CDR3aa: CASGQGEAGYNEQFF

v_gene: TRBV5-1
j_gene: TRBJ2-1
CDR3aa: CASSPTGDNEQFF

v_gene: TRBV5-1
j_gene: TRBJ1-1
CDR3aa: CASSLAGTGSEAFF

v_gene: TRBV7-2
j_gene: TRBJ2-7
CDR3aa: CASSYYPTGTAGLEQYF

v_gene: TRBV11-3
j_gene: TRBJ2-5
CDR3aa: CASSFRPRETQYF

v_gene: TRBV11-3
j_gene: TRBJ2-7
CDR3aa: CASSLDRVEQYF

v_gene: TRBV5-1
j_gene: TRBJ1-5
CDR3aa: CASSLYGTPNQPQHF

v_gene: TRBV7-2
j_gene: TRBJ2-5
CDR3aa: CASSQQRGGQETQYF

v_gene: TRBV5-1
j_gene: TRBJ2-4
CDR3aa: CASSGGFAKNIQYF

v_gene: TRBV7-3
j_gene: TRBJ2-2
CDR3aa: CASSHRAAVTQANTGELFF

v_gene: TRBV5-6
j_gene: TRBJ1-2
CDR3aa: CASSFYGQAIYGYTF

v_gene: TRBV6-5
j_gene: TRBJ1-2
CDR3aa: CASSRDGTNYGYTF

v_gene: TRBV7-2
j_gene: TRBJ2-3
CDR3aa: CASSLVRGGAGVDTQYF

v_gene: TRBV4-2
j_gene: TRBJ1-5
CDR3aa: CASSQAGQQNQPQHF

v_gene: TRBV19
j_gene: TRBJ1-6
CDR3aa: CATAVLYNSPLHF

v_gene: TRBV7-3
j_gene: TRBJ2-2
CDR3aa: CASSPGGPNTGELFF

v_gene: TRBV30
j_gene: TRBJ2-1
CDR3aa: CAWTSISYNEQFF

v_gene: TRBV19
j_gene: TRBJ2-2
CDR3aa: CASSIRAGNTGELFF

v_gene: TRBV6-1
j_gene: TRBJ2-2
CDR3aa: CASSEAGRGTNTGELFF

v_gene: TRBV28
j_gene: TRBJ1-2
CDR3aa: CASSSLMGQILDGYTF

v_gene: TRBV7-3
j_gene: TRBJ1-1
CDR3aa: CASSLYGTNTEAFF

v_gene: TRBV5-1
j_gene: TRBJ1-5
CDR3aa: CASSLDRPDQPQHF

v_gene: TRBV6-5
j_gene: TRBJ1-2
CDR3aa: CASSRDRDGYTF

v_gene: TRBV5-1
j_gene: TRBJ1-6
CDR3aa: CASSLVEDNSPLHF

v_gene: TRBV15
j_gene: TRBJ2-7
CDR3aa: CATSRNSGGAGEQYF

v_gene: TRBV7-9
j_gene: TRBJ1-5
CDR3aa: CASSLPDQPQHF

v_gene: TRBV7-2
j_gene: TRBJ2-7
CDR3aa: CASSSNPRGKGEQYF

v_gene: TRBV7-9
j_gene: TRBJ2-7
CDR3aa: CASSFSYEQYF

v_gene: TRBV9
j_gene: TRBJ1-3
CDR3aa: CASSVGTALGNTIYF

v_gene: TRBV19
j_gene: TRBJ1-2
CDR3aa: CASTLGRINYGYTF

v_gene: TRBV6-1
j_gene: TRBJ2-7
CDR3aa: CASSGRTIQQYF